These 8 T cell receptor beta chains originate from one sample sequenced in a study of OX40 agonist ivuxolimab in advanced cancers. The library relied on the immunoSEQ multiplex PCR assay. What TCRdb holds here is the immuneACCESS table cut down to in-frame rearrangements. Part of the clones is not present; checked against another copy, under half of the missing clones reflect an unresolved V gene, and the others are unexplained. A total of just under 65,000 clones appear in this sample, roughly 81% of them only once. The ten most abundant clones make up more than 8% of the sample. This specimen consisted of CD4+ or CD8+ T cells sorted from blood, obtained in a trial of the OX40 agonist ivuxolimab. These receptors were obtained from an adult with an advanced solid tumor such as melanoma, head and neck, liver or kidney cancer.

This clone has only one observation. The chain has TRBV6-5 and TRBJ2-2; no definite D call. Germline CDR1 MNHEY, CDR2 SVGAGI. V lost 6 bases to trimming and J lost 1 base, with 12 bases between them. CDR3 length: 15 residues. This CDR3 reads CASRKGMENTGELFF. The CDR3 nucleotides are TGTGCCAGCAGAAAGGGTATGGAGAACACCGGGGAGCTGTTTTTT.

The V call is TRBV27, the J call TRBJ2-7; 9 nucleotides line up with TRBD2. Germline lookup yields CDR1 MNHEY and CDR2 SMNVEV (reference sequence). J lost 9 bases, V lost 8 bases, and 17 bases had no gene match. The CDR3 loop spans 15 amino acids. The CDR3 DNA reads TGTGCCAGCGGTACGACTAGCGGCGGCCCGGGATGGCAGTACTTC. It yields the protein CASGTTSGGPGWQYF.

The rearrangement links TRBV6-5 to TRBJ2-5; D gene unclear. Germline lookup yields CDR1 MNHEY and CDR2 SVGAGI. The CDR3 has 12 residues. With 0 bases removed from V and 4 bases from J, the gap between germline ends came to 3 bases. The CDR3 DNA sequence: TGTGCCAGCAGTTACTCGGGAGAGACCCAGTACTTC. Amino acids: CASSYSGETQYF.

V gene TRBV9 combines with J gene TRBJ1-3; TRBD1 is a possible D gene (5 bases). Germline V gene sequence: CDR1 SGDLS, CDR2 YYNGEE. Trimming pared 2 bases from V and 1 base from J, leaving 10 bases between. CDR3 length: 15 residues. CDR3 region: CASSVQGMSGNTIYF. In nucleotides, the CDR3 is TGTGCCAGCAGCGTTCAGGGAATGTCTGGAAACACCATATATTTT.

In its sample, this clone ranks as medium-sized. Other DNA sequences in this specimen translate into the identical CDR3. The CDR3, as DNA: TGCGCCAGCAGCTCCAGGACAGCGAACACTGAAGCTTTCTTT. The encoded protein is CASSSRTANTEAFF. The rearrangement joins TRBV5-1 to TRBJ1-1; D might be TRBD1 (6 bases). The V end lost 3 bases, the J end lost 1 base, and 10 bases lay between the germline ends. The CDR3 is made up of 14 amino acids. From germline, CDR1 is SGHRS and CDR2 YFSETQ.

Written as DNA, the CDR3 is TGTGCCAGTTCCCCGGGATGGGGTGGGTACGAGCAGTACTTC. It encodes CASSPGWGGYEQYF. V is TRBV19 and J is TRBJ2-7; weak D call: TRBD2 (5 bases). The length of the CDR3 is 14 residues. The V gene lost 8 bases and the J gene lost 4 bases, with 18 bases spanning the gap. The germline gives CDR1 LNHDA, CDR2 SQIVND (reference sequence).

The CDR3 reads CASSLADKNTEAFF. CDR3 DNA sequence: TGCGCCAGCAGCTTGGCCGACAAGAACACTGAAGCTTTCTTT. This chain uses TRBV5-1 with TRBJ1-1; D call uncertain. The CDR3 sequence is 14 residues long. Germline V gene lookup returns CDR1 SGHRS and CDR2 YFSETQ. V lost 0 bases and J 1 base, leaving 7 bases between the germline ends.

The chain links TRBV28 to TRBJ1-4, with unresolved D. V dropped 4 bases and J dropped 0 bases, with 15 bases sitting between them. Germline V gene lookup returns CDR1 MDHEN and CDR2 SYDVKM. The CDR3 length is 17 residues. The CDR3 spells CASSYDPEYATNEKLFF. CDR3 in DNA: TGTGCCAGCAGTTACGACCCAGAGTACGCAACTAATGAAAAACTGTTTTTT.